What follows are 28 T cell receptor beta chains derived from one specimen sequenced in a study of blood T cell repertoires in COVID-19. TCRdb keeps only in-frame clones here, not all; method: immunoSEQ multiplex PCR. The top ten hold less than 15% of the sample, which has about 69,000 clones, roughly four fifths seen once. Material for sequencing was peripheral blood. All receptors come from a man aged 50 to 60 with COVID-19, enrolled during active disease.

The rearrangement uses TRBV9 and TRBJ1-5; 10 bases fit TRBD1. Germline CDR1 reads SGDLS; CDR2 reads YYNGEE. V was pared by 3 bases and J by 6 bases, with 9 bases of the junction left unmatched. CDR3 size: 16 residues. CDR3 in DNA: TGTGCCAGCAGCGATGGGGGGGACAGGGGAAGTCAGCCCCAGCATTTT. It specifies CASSDGGDRGSQPQHF.

The chain is built from TRBV6-5 and TRBJ1-2; maybe TRBD1 (6 bases). V shed 6 bases and J shed 8 bases, with 19 bases lying between them. The CDR3 is 14 residues long. CDR1 MNHEY and CDR2 SVGAGI come from the germline V gene. The CDR3 reads CASRGTSGAVGYTF. CDR3 DNA: TGTGCCAGCAGGGGAACATCAGGGGCAGTCGGCTACACCTTC.

The V gene is TRBV7-9, the J gene TRBJ1-2; D ambiguous. The CDR3 extends over 13 amino acids. Trimming removed 0 bases from V and 4 bases from J, with 6 bases in between. Germline V gene sequence: CDR1 SEHNR, CDR2 FQNEAQ (reference sequence). The CDR3 nucleotides read TGTGCCAGCAGCTTAGCGCAGTCCTATGGCTACACCTTC. Translating gives CASSLAQSYGYTF.

This sequence joins TRBV4-2 and TRBJ1-2, with 7 nucleotides matching TRBD1. The CDR3 loop spans 13 amino acids. The ends lost 1 base at V and 8 bases at J; junction bases unmatched: 4. Germline V gene sequence: CDR1 LGHNA, CDR2 YNFKEQ. The CDR3 bases are TGTGCCAGCAGCCAAGGACAGGGCGGGGGCTACACCTTC. Translating gives CASSQGQGGGYTF.

CDR3 sequence (DNA): TGCGCCAGCAGCCAAGGGCAAGGGGATAGCAATCAGCCCCAGCATTTT. Protein product: CASSQGQGDSNQPQHF. The V and J genes are TRBV4-1 and TRBJ1-5, with D possibly matching TRBD1 (5 bases). The CDR3 length is 16 residues. V was trimmed by 1 base and J by 0 bases, leaving 10 bases between them. CDR1 and CDR2 from the germline V gene are MGHRA and YSYEKL.

The V call is TRBV5-4, the J call TRBJ2-1; 10 positions match TRBD2. There are 16 residues in the CDR3. Losses at the gene ends were 7 bases for V and 3 bases for J; bases not matched to a gene: 10. Germline-derived CDR1 and CDR2 are SGHNT and YYREEE (reference sequence). The CDR3 nucleotides read TGTGCCAGCGAGTTAGGTTCTAGCGGGGGCTACAATGAGCAGTTCTTC. It yields the protein CASELGSSGGYNEQFF.

This clone turned up a few times. This chain connects TRBV10-2 to TRBJ1-5; D uncertain. The V gene lost 2 bases and the J gene lost 7 bases, with 15 bases spanning the gap. The germline CDR1 and CDR2 sequences are WSHSY and SAAADI. The CDR3 covers 15 residues. The CDR3 nucleotides are TGCGCCAGCAGTGAGGGGCGGGGATGTGGGCAGCCCCAGCATTTT. This sequence encodes CASSEGRGCGQPQHF.

The genes are TRBV7-2 and TRBJ2-7; tentative D call: TRBD1 (5 bases). The germline V gene has CDR1 SGHTA and CDR2 FQGNSA. The CDR3 has 14 residues. The V end lost 1 base, the J end lost 2 bases, and 9 bases lay between the germline ends. The CDR3 region is CASSLGWTTYEQYF. The CDR3 DNA sequence: TGTGCCAGCAGCTTAGGATGGACAACCTACGAGCAGTACTTC.

The V and J genes are TRBV19 and TRBJ2-2; unclear D gene. This CDR3 has 15 residues. Trimming removed 5 bases at V and 1 base at J, with 11 bases between. Germline V CDR1 and CDR2: LNHDA, SQIVND (reference sequence). CDR3 protein: CASSFGQVNTGELFF. The CDR3 DNA follows: TGTGCCAGTAGTTTTGGGCAGGTGAACACCGGGGAGCTGTTTTTT.

This chain uses TRBV5-4 with TRBJ1-2; 9 bases agree with TRBD1. Trimming cost V 5 bases and J 4 bases; bases outside gene matches: 12. Per the germline V gene, CDR1 is SGHNT and CDR2 is YYREEE (reference sequence). This CDR3 has 16 amino acids. In nucleotides, the CDR3 is TGTGCCAGCAGGAAGGACAGGGGTCTTTCGGCCTATGGCTACACCTTC. Translated, it gives CASRKDRGLSAYGYTF.

The chain is built from TRBV7-9 and TRBJ1-1; perhaps TRBD1 as D (6 bases). The CDR3 has 12 residues. Trimming cost V 8 bases and J 6 bases, with 13 bases left between them. The germline V gene encodes CDR1 SEHNR and CDR2 FQNEAQ (reference sequence). CDR3 in amino acids: CASDRQVAEAFF. In DNA, the CDR3 is TGTGCCAGCGACAGACAGGTTGCTGAAGCTTTCTTT.

J is TRBJ1-5 and V is TRBV5-7; D possibly corresponds to TRBD1 (5 bases). TRBV5-7 is known as an ORF, though its function is uncertain. With 0 bases removed from V and 3 bases from J, the gap between germline ends came to 7 bases. The CDR3 spans 14 residues. The DNA of the CDR3 is TGTGCCAGCAGCTTGGAAGGGGCCAATCAGCCCCAGCATTTT. Its translation: CASSLEGANQPQHF.

This clone has only a few counts. This chain uses TRBV19 with TRBJ1-1, with D perhaps matching TRBD1 (5 bases). The CDR3 is 13 residues long. Deletions cut 5 bases from V and 2 bases from J, with 9 bases between. The germline CDR1 and CDR2 sequences are LNHDA and SQIVND (reference sequence). The CDR3 sequence is CASSQGRNTEAFF. The CDR3 bases are TGTGCCAGTAGTCAGGGTAGAAACACTGAAGCTTTCTTT.

In its sample, this clone is large. The chain recombines TRBV12-3 or TRBV12-4 with TRBJ1-2, with D maybe TRBD1 (6 bases). This CDR3 is built from 12 residues. The V and J ends lost 3 bases and 14 bases respectively, with 16 bases between them. The CDR3 spells CASSFRRQAKTF. The CDR3 nucleotides are TGTGCCAGCAGTTTCCGCAGACAGGCTAAGACCTTC.

This clone was seen only a few times. This chain uses TRBV3-1 (or the pseudogene TRBV3-2) with TRBJ1-2, with TRBD1 matching over 8 bases. CDR3 length equals 13 residues. Germline CDR1 is LGHDT and CDR2 is YNNKEL (reference sequence). The J segment lost 6 bases and the V segment lost 3 bases, leaving 3 bases of the junction unmatched. The CDR3 DNA reads TGTGCCAGCAGCCAGACAGGGGAAGATGGCTACACCTTC. This encodes CASSQTGEDGYTF.

J is TRBJ1-5 and V is TRBV6-6; 8 bases are a match to TRBD1. The CDR3 runs to 14 residues. Germline loops: CDR1 MNHNY, CDR2 SVGAGI (reference sequence). The V gene end was trimmed by 7 bases and the J gene end by 6 bases; junction bases not matched to a gene: 8. CDR3 protein: CASTNRGVGQPQHF. CDR3 DNA: TGTGCCAGCACGAACAGGGGGGTGGGTCAGCCCCAGCATTTT.

The rearrangement joins TRBV7-3 to TRBJ2-5, with 7 bases that match TRBD2. With 5 bases clipped from V and 2 bases from J, the junction kept 8 bases outside the gene matches. The CDR3 is 15 residues long. The V gene's germline CDR1 is SGHTA and CDR2 FQGTGA. CDR3 sequence: CASSQRGGSQETQYF. In DNA form, the CDR3 reads TGTGCCAGCAGCCAACGCGGGGGATCGCAAGAGACCCAGTACTTC.

V gene TRBV11-2 combines with J gene TRBJ1-2; a possible D gene is TRBD1 (6 bases). The germline gives CDR1 SGHAT, CDR2 FQNNGV. V gave up 2 bases and J gave up 3 bases, with 16 bases separating them. This CDR3 comprises 16 residues. DNA of the CDR3: TGTGCCAGCAGCTTAAAGGGGGACGCGGGTCACTATGGCTACACCTTC. This sequence encodes CASSLKGDAGHYGYTF.

Only a few counts were recorded for this clone. This sequence joins TRBV19 and TRBJ2-3; 7 bases line up with TRBD2. Germline CDR1 and CDR2: LNHDA and SQIVND (reference sequence). V shed 6 bases, J shed 4 bases, and the junction held 7 bases outside the gene matches. This CDR3 is built from 14 residues. The CDR3 DNA is TGTGCCAGTAGCCAAAGTCGGGGGGCAGATACGCAGTATTTT. Protein product: CASSQSRGADTQYF.

This chain links TRBV5-5 with TRBJ1-2; 11 bases line up with TRBD1. Germline V gene lookup returns CDR1 SGHKS and CDR2 YYEKEE (reference sequence). This CDR3 is 17 amino acids long. With V trimmed by 2 bases and J by 6 bases, 12 bases remained unmatched. This CDR3 is CASSFRTGGSPGHGYTF. The CDR3 nucleotides are TGTGCCAGCAGCTTTCGGACAGGGGGCTCTCCGGGTCATGGCTACACCTTC.

The chain uses TRBV5-4 and TRBJ2-4, with 11 bases that match TRBD1. Per the germline V gene, CDR1 is SGHNT and CDR2 is YYREEE (reference sequence). The CDR3 has 14 amino acids. The V gene end was trimmed by 4 bases and the J gene end by 10 bases; junction bases not matched to a gene: 7. The CDR3 loop reads CASSLGQGAQIQYF. The CDR3 DNA reads as TGTGCCAGCAGCCTCGGACAGGGGGCTCAGATTCAGTACTTC.

A single count supports this clone. The V gene is TRBV19, the J gene TRBJ2-7; TRBD1 is a possible D gene (6 bases). V lost 2 bases and J lost 3, with 11 bases in between. CDR3 length: 14 residues. Germline loops: CDR1 LNHDA, CDR2 SQIVND (reference sequence). For the CDR3, the DNA is TGTGCCAGTAGTATAAACCGGGACAACTACGAGCAGTACTTC. It yields the protein CASSINRDNYEQYF.

The chain links TRBV6-6 to TRBJ1-3, with 7 bases lining up with TRBD1. There are 15 residues in the CDR3. Germline assignment: CDR1 MNHNY and CDR2 SVGAGI (reference sequence). J gave up 2 bases and V 6 bases, and 7 bases lay outside the gene matches. CDR3 nucleotide sequence: TGTGCCAGCAGCCCACGACAGGGTACTGGAAACACCATATATTTT. This translates into CASSPRQGTGNTIYF.

This clone is a singleton in its sample. The J gene is TRBJ1-3, the V gene TRBV29-1, with D maybe TRBD1 (6 bases). This CDR3 has 15 residues. Trimming removed 4 bases from V and 5 bases from J, with 18 bases in between. The germline CDR1 and CDR2 sequences are SQVTM and ANQGSEA. This CDR3 reads CSVVRTDSPRNTIYF. In DNA, the CDR3 is TGCAGCGTTGTCCGGACGGACAGCCCGAGAAACACCATATATTTT.

The chain joins TRBV6-5 to TRBJ1-3; D not resolved. Per germline, CDR1 MNHEY and CDR2 SVGAGI. There are 12 residues in the CDR3. V lost 6 bases, J lost 9 bases, and 12 bases lay in between. CDR3 nucleotide sequence: TGTGCCAGCAGACCTCCAAGCGGCACCATATATTTT. Translation: CASRPPSGTIYF.

This clone was recorded once. J is TRBJ2-7 and V is TRBV6-5; D uncertain. Deletions cut 5 bases from V and 1 base from J, with 12 bases between. The CDR3 totals 14 residues. Looked up from germline, CDR1 is MNHEY and CDR2 is SVGAGI. CDR3 DNA: TGTGCCAGCAGTCCGACCCGGGTTTCCTACGAGCAGTACTTC. Translated, it gives CASSPTRVSYEQYF.

The V gene is TRBV6-1, the J gene TRBJ1-1; no clear D gene. V dropped 1 base and J dropped 6 bases, with 15 bases sitting between them. Per the germline V gene, CDR1 is MNHNS and CDR2 is SASEGT. The CDR3 has 15 residues. CDR3 nucleotides: TGTGCCAGCAGTGAAGAGGTCTGGGTTAGCGCTGAAGCTTTCTTT. Its translation: CASSEEVWVSAEAFF.

The V and J genes are TRBV19 and TRBJ2-6, with TRBD2 matching 7 bases. Germline V gene lookup returns CDR1 LNHDA and CDR2 SQIVND (reference sequence). V lost 1 base, J lost 2 bases, and 2 bases stayed unmatched. The CDR3 spans 16 residues. The CDR3 loop reads CASSIGGRAGANVLTF. In DNA, the CDR3 is TGTGCCAGTAGTATAGGTGGGAGGGCTGGGGCCAACGTCCTGACTTTC.